Below are 19 T cell receptor beta chains sequenced from a single sample in a study of control samples from healthy donors and cancer patients. Sequenced by immunoSEQ multiplex PCR; TCRdb stores in-frame clones only, minus some. Counted here are some 58,000 clones, approximately 87% occurring once; the ten biggest clones make up roughly 13%. The sample comprised PBMCs. These receptors originate from a woman aged 55-69 years with lung cancer.

This clone appeared once. V usage is TRBV20-1 and J usage is TRBJ1-2; no definite D call. V was cut by 3 bases and J by 6 bases, with 14 bases left in between. The germline CDR1 and CDR2 sequences are DFQATT and SNEGSKA (reference sequence). The length of the CDR3 is 13 residues. The CDR3 nucleotides are TGCAGTGCTAGTAGTGGTTCCTGGGATGGCTACACCTTC. Its translation is CSASSGSWDGYTF.

The chain combines TRBV6-1 with TRBJ1-1; weak D call: TRBD1 (6 bases). The V and J ends lost 6 bases and 1 base respectively, with 15 bases between them. The CDR3 is made up of 15 amino acids. CDR1 is MNHNS, CDR2 SASEGT, per germline. The CDR3 region has the DNA TGTGCCAGCAGAACACCACAGGGAGAGAACACTGAAGCTTTCTTT. Translation: CASRTPQGENTEAFF.

For the CDR3, the DNA is TGCGCCAGCAGCCTCGGGACAGAAGCAACTAATGAAAAACTGTTTTTT. Protein: CASSLGTEATNEKLFF. The chain links TRBV5-1 to TRBJ1-4; 7 bases are a match to TRBD1. Looked up from germline, CDR1 is SGHRS and CDR2 is YFSETQ. The CDR3 runs to 16 residues. The V segment lost 4 bases and the J segment 0 bases; nucleotides outside the gene matches: 6.

This chain connects TRBV20-1 to TRBJ2-3; TRBD2 matches at 7 bases. The V and J ends lost 3 bases and 0 bases, in that order; junction bases with no gene match: 6. The germline gives CDR1 DFQATT, CDR2 SNEGSKA (reference sequence). CDR3 length equals 15 residues. The CDR3 spells CSASVTAGSTDTQYF. The CDR3 bases are TGCAGTGCTAGTGTTACAGCGGGGAGCACAGATACGCAGTATTTT.

V gene TRBV6-2 or TRBV6-3 combines with J gene TRBJ2-6; no definite D call. Germline CDR1 is MNHEY and CDR2 is SVGEGT. Between the trimmed V and J ends, which lost 4 bases and 0 bases, there was a span of 7 bases. This CDR3 has 15 residues. In nucleotides, the CDR3 is TGTGCCAGCAGTTTCACCGGCTCTGGGGCCAACGTCCTGACTTTC. This translates into CASSFTGSGANVLTF.

V usage is TRBV6-4 and J usage is TRBJ1-1; the D is unclear. Trimming left V 4 bases short and J 0 bases short, with 6 bases between. Germline CDR1 and CDR2: MRHNA and SNTAGT. The CDR3 spans 13 residues. The CDR3 DNA reads TGTGCCAGCAGTGTTACTATGAACACTGAAGCTTTCTTT. The encoded protein is CASSVTMNTEAFF.

V and J are TRBV6-6 and TRBJ2-3; 10 nucleotides align to TRBD1. Trimming cost V 4 bases and J 12 bases; bases outside gene matches: 10. Germline assignment: CDR1 MNHNY and CDR2 SVGAGI (reference sequence). The length of the CDR3 is 14 residues. The CDR3 sequence: CASSFKSDRGRQYF. The CDR3 region has the DNA TGTGCCAGCAGTTTTAAAAGCGACAGGGGGCGCCAGTATTTT.

The chain employs TRBV10-3 and TRBJ2-2; perhaps D is TRBD1 or TRBD2 (5 bases each). V was pared by 0 bases and J by 5 bases, with 13 bases between. CDR1 ENHRY and CDR2 SYGVKD come from the germline V gene. This CDR3 has 16 residues. The CDR3 nucleotides are TGTGCCATCAGTGAGTCGGGGGATCTTAGGACCGGGGAGCTGTTTTTT. It encodes CAISESGDLRTGELFF.

The V gene is TRBV10-1, the J gene TRBJ1-3; D unresolved. Trimming shortened V by 2 bases and J by 0 bases, and 5 bases separated the two germline ends. The CDR3 runs to 14 residues. Germline-derived CDR1 and CDR2 are WNHNN and SYGVQD (reference sequence). The CDR3 DNA reads TGCGCCAGCAGTGAGGGATTCTCTGGAAACACCATATATTTT. Translating it yields CASSEGFSGNTIYF.

This chain links TRBV14 with TRBJ2-1; D is possibly TRBD1 (5 bases). The V end lost 6 bases, the J end lost 7 bases, and 16 bases lay between the germline ends. The germline V gene encodes CDR1 SGHDN and CDR2 FVKESK. This CDR3 comprises 14 residues. CDR3 DNA sequence: TGTGCCAGCAGTCAACTGGACACGAGAAATGAGCAGTTCTTC. Encoded protein: CASSQLDTRNEQFF.

The chain recombines TRBV5-1 with TRBJ2-5; the D gene is possibly TRBD2 (6 bases). CDR1 and CDR2 from the germline V gene are SGHRS and YFSETQ. V shed 4 bases and J shed 2 bases, with 15 bases lying between them. CDR3 length: 15 residues. The CDR3: CASSVGGALQETQYF. Written as DNA, the CDR3 is TGCGCCAGCAGCGTCGGGGGAGCCCTACAAGAGACCCAGTACTTC.

This clone was seen a single time. CDR3 DNA: TGTGCCAGCGTGGCAGGGGCTGAGGAGCAGTACTTC. This codes for CASVAGAEEQYF. The rearrangement links TRBV6-5 to TRBJ2-7, with a tentative D call TRBD1 (6 bases). The germline CDR1 and CDR2 sequences are MNHEY and SVGAGI. CDR3 size: 12 residues. The V end lost 8 bases, the J end lost 7 bases, and 15 bases lay between the germline ends.

The chain employs TRBV6-5 and TRBJ1-5; D is perhaps TRBD1 (5 bases). This CDR3 spans 13 amino acids. Between the trimmed V and J ends, which lost 4 bases and 5 bases, there was a span of 9 bases. The germline CDR1 and CDR2 sequences are MNHEY and SVGAGI. CDR3 loop: CASSLTGDQPQHF. CDR3 nucleotide sequence: TGTGCCAGCAGTTTAACGGGGGATCAGCCCCAGCATTTT.

The V call is TRBV10-2, the J call TRBJ1-1; no reliable D call. With 8 bases removed from V and 1 base from J, the gap between germline ends came to 11 bases. This CDR3 is built from 13 residues. Germline CDR1 and CDR2: WSHSY and SAAADI. The CDR3 region is CASETSWNTEAFF. The DNA of the CDR3 is TGCGCCAGCGAGACATCCTGGAACACTGAAGCTTTCTTT.

The V gene is TRBV7-9, the J gene TRBJ2-2; D is perhaps TRBD1 or TRBD2 (5 bases each). V lost 5 bases to trimming and J lost 5 bases, with 15 bases between them. Per germline, CDR1 SEHNR and CDR2 FQNEAQ (reference sequence). The length of the CDR3 is 15 residues. The CDR3 region is CASSTRGLWTGELFF. CDR3 sequence (DNA): TGTGCCAGCAGCACCCGGGGCTTGTGGACCGGGGAGCTGTTTTTT.

The CDR3 spells CASSPQSGLARNIQYF. The CDR3 nucleotides read TGTGCCAGCAGTCCTCAATCCGGGCTAGCAAGGAACATTCAGTACTTC. This chain joins TRBV2 and TRBJ2-4; D possibly corresponds to TRBD2 (5 bases). The CDR3 loop spans 16 amino acids. The V end was cut by 5 bases, the J end by 7 bases, with 21 bases between. The germline V gene has CDR1 SNHLY and CDR2 FYNNEI.

V and J are TRBV2 and TRBJ1-6; D gene uncertain. The CDR3 is made up of 15 amino acids. Trimming took off 4 bases at V and 7 bases at J, with 14 bases between the two ends. Germline V gives CDR1 SNHLY, CDR2 FYNNEI. The CDR3 DNA is TGTGCCAGCAGTGTGGGCGGGTTGAGGAATTCACCCCTCCACTTT. Amino acids: CASSVGGLRNSPLHF.

This chain links TRBV11-2 with TRBJ2-1; 8 bases fit TRBD1. The CDR3 length is 18 residues. J lost 9 bases, V lost 4 bases, and 20 bases had no gene match. The germline gives CDR1 SGHAT, CDR2 FQNNGV. CDR3 sequence reads: CASSSRKLPPTGDGEQFF. DNA for the CDR3: TGTGCCAGCAGCTCAAGAAAGTTGCCCCCGACAGGGGATGGTGAGCAGTTCTTC.

V usage is TRBV5-6 and J usage is TRBJ2-7; D might be TRBD1 (5 bases). V was shortened by 1 base and J by 3 bases, with 11 bases between the two germline ends. Looked up from germline, CDR1 is SGHDT and CDR2 is YYEEEE. This CDR3 has 14 amino acids. DNA of the CDR3: TGTGCCAGCAGCTTGAAGCCAGGGCACTACGAGCAGTACTTC. Translation: CASSLKPGHYEQYF.